Sequencing of this T cell receptor beta chain was carried out in a study of cytomegalovirus exposure and HLA in healthy donors. Across the whole study: From about 179 million T cells, an earlier analysis saw around 120 million unique TCR beta sequences.

The length of the CDR3 is 16 residues. V lost 1 base and J lost 3; bases outside the gene matches: 7. Looked up from germline, CDR1 is SGHAT and CDR2 is FQNNGV. Study observations and caveats: The study had only CMV serostatus as immune exposure information.

A word on this clone: What it binds is unknown.

This PCR relied on a set of 60 Vbeta primers and 13 Jbeta primers. As handled by the study authors: Among the unique TCR beta chains that a later analysis counted, some 73 million in all, some 10 million were shared. Produced via immunoSEQ multiplex PCR; TCRdb's table is partial and in-frame only. V and J calls and clone size are those listed in that table; D and trimming were worked out from the DNA. The data contain about 63,000 clones, roughly 67% of them singletons. The rearrangement links TRBV11-2 to TRBJ2-7; 9 nucleotides line up with TRBD2. This TCR derives from a man aged 45 to 65 in good health and CMV-seronegative. The sequenced sample was PBMCs. The DNA for the CDR3 is TGTGCCAGCAGCTTAGTTGGCGGGGGGGCGAACTACGAGCAGTACTTC. Protein: CASSLVGGGANYEQYF.